The T cell receptor beta chain under discussion was sequenced for a study of cytomegalovirus exposure and HLA in healthy donors. Points from the study as a whole: A prior analysis recorded that most TCR beta V segments were productive about 87% or about 30% of the time.

This clone was recorded once. Its antigen is unidentified. The CDR3 consists of 11 residues. The germline CDR1 and CDR2 sequences are LNHDA and SQIVND (reference sequence). Trimming removed 11 bases at V and 2 bases at J, with 10 bases between. PCR involved 60 Vbeta and 13 Jbeta primers. Data came from immunoSEQ multiplex PCR; TCRdb stores just in-frame clones and leaves some out. Among 100,000 or so clones listed, 80% to 85% were seen once. This sequence joins TRBV19 and TRBJ2-7; D may be TRBD2 (5 bases). The source is a man aged 40-55 years in good health and CMV-seronegative. The sequenced sample consisted of PBMCs. The CDR3 protein is CAAGGTYEQYF. In DNA, the CDR3 is TGTGCCGCGGGCGGTACCTACGAGCAGTACTTC.